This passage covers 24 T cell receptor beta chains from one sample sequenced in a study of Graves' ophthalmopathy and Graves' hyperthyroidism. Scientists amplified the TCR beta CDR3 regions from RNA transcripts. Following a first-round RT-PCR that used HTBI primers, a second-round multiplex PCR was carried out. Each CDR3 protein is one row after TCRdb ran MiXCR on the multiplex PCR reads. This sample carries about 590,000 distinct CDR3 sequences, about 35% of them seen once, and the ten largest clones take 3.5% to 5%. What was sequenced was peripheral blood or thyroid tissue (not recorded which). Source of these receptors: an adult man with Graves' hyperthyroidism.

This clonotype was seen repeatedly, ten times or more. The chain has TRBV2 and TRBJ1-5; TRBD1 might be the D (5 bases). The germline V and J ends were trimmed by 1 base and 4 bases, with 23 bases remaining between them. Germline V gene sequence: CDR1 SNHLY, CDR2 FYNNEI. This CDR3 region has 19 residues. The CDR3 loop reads CASSEGRAKAGRNNQPQHF. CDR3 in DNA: TGTGCCAGCAGTGAAGGCCGAGCGAAGGCAGGGAGGAATAATCAGCCCCAGCATTTT.

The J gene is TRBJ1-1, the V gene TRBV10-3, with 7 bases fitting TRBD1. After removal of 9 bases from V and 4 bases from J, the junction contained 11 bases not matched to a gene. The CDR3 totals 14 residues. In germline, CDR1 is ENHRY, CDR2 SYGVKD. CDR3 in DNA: TGTGCCATTCCACGCCGGCAGGGGGGCACTGAAGCTTTCTTT. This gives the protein CAIPRRQGGTEAFF.

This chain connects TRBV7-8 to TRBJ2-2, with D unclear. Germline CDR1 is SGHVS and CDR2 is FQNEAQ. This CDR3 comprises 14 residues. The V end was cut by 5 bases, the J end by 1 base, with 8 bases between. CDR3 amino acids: CASSPNRNTGELFF. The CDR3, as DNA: TGTGCCAGCAGCCCCAACAGGAACACCGGGGAGCTGTTTTTT.

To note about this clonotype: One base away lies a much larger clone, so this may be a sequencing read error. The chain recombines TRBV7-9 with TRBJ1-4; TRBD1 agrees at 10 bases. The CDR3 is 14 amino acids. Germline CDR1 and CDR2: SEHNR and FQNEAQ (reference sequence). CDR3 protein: CAGSRDRGDEKLFF. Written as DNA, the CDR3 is TGTGCCGGCAGCCGGGACAGGGGAGATGAAAAACTGTTTTTT.

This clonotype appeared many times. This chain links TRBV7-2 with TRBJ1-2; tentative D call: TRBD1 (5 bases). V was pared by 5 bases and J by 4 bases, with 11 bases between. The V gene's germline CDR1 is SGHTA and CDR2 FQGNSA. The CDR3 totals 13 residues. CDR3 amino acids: CASSPDSVYGYTF. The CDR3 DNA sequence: TGTGCCAGCAGCCCCGACAGTGTCTATGGCTACACCTTC.

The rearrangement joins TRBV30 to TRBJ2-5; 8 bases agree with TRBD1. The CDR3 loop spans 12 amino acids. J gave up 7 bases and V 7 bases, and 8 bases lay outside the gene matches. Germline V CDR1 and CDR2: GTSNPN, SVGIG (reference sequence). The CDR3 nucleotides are TGTGCCTTATGGACAGGGCCGGTGACCCAGTACTTC. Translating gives CALWTGPVTQYF.

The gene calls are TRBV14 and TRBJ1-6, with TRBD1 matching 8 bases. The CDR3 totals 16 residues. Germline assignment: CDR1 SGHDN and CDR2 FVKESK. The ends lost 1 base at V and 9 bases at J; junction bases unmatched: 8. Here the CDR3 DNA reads TGTGCCAGCAGCCAAGTCGGGCAGGGGGCTCGTTCACCCCTCCACTTT. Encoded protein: CASSQVGQGARSPLHF.

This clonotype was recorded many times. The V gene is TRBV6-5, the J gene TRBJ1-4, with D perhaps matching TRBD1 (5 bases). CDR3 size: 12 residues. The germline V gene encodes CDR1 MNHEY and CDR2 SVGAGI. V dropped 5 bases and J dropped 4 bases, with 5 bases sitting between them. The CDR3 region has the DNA TGTGCCAGCAGTGACAGTAATGAAAAACTGTTTTTT. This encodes CASSDSNEKLFF.

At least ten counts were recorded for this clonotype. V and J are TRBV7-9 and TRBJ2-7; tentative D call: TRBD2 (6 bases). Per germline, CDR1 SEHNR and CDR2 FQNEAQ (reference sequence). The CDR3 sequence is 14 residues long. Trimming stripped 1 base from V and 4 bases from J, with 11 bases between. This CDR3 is CASSLGSGVYEQYF. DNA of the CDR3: TGTGCCAGCAGCTTAGGGTCGGGGGTTTACGAGCAGTACTTC.

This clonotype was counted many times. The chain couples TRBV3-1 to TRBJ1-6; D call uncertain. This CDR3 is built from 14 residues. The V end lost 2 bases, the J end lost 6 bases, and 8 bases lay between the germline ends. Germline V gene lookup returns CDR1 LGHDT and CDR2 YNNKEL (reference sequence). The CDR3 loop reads CASSQRPPNSPLHF. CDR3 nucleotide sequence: TGTGCCAGCAGCCAACGTCCGCCTAATTCACCCCTCCACTTT.

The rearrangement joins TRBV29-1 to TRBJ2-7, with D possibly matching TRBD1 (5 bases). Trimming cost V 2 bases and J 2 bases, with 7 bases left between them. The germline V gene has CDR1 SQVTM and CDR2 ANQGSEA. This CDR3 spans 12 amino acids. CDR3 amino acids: CSVEKGTYEQYF. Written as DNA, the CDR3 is TGCAGCGTTGAAAAGGGGACCTACGAGCAGTACTTC.

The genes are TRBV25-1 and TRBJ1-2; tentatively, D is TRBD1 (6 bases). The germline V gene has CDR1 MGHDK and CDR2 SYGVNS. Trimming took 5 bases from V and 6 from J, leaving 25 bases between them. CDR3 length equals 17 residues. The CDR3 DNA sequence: TGTGCCAGCAGTTTGGGCAATTTGGGGGCGACTGTAAATGGCTACACCTTC. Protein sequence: CASSLGNLGATVNGYTF.

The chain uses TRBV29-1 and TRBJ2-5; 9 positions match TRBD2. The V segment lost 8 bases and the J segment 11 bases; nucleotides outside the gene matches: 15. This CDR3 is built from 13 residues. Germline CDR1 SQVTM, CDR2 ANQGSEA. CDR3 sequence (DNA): TGCAGCTTAGGAGCGGGGGGCTACAATGAGCAGTACTTC. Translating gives CSLGAGGYNEQYF. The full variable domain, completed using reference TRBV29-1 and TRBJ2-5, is SAVISQKPSRDICQRGTSLTIQCQVDSQVTMMFWYRQQPGQSLTLIATANQGSEATYESGFVIDKFPISRPNLTFSTLTVSNMSPEDSSIYLCSLGAGGYNEQYFGPGTRLLVL.

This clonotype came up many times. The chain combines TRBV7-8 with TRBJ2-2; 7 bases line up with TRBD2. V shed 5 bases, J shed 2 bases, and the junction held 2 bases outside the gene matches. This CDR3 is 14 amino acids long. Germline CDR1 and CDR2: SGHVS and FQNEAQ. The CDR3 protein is CASSQRGNTGELFF. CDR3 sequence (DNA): TGTGCCAGCAGCCAGCGGGGTAACACCGGGGAGCTGTTTTTT.

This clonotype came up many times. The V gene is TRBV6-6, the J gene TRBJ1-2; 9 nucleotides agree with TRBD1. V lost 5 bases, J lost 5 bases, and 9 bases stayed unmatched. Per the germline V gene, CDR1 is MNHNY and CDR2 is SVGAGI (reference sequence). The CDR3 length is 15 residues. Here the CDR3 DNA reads TGTGCCAGCAGTATAGCCTCGGACAGGGGTTATGGCTACACCTTC. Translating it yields CASSIASDRGYGYTF.

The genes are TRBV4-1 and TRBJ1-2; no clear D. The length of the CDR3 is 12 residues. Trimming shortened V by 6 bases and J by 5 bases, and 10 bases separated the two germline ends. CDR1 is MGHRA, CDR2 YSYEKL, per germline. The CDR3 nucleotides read TGCGCCAGCAGGGCAAGGGAATATGGCTACACCTTC. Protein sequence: CASRAREYGYTF.

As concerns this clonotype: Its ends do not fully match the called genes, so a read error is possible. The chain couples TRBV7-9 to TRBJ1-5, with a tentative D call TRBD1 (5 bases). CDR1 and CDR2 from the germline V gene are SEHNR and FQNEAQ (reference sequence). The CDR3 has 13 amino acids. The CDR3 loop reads CAGSFQGGQPQHF. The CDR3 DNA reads TGTGCCGGCAGCTTCCAGGGAGGTCAGCCCCAGCATTTT.

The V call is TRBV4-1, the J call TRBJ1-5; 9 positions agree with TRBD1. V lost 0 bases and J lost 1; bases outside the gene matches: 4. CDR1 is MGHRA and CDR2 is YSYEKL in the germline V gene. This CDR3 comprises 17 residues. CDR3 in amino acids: CASSQEPTGGSNQPQHF. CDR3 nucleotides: TGCGCCAGCAGCCAAGAGCCGACAGGGGGAAGCAATCAGCCCCAGCATTTT.

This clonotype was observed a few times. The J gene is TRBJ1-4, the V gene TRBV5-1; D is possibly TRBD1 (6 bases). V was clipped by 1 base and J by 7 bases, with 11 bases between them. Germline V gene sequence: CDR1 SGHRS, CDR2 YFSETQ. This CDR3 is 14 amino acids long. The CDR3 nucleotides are TGCGCCAGCAGCTTGACAGGGCGGGCTGAAAAACTGTTTTTT. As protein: CASSLTGRAEKLFF.

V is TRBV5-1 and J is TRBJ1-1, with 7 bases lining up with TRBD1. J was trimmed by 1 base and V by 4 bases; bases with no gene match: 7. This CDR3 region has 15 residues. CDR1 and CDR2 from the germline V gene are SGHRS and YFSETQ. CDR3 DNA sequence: TGCGCCAGCAGCGCATACAGGGGAAAGAACACTGAAGCTTTCTTT. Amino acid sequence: CASSAYRGKNTEAFF.

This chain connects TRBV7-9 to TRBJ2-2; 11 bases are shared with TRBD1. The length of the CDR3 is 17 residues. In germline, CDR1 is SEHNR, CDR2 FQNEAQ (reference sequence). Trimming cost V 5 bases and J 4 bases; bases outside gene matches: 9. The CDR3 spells CASSAPRTGGSTGELFF. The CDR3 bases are TGTGCCAGCAGCGCCCCTCGGACAGGGGGCAGCACCGGGGAGCTGTTTTTT. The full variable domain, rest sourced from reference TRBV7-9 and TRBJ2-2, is DTGVSQNPRHKITKRGQNVTFRCDPISEHNRLYWYRQTLGQGPEFLTYFQNEAQLEKSRLLSDRFSAERPKGSFSTLEIQRTEQGDSAMYLCASSAPRTGGSTGELFFGEGSRLTVL.

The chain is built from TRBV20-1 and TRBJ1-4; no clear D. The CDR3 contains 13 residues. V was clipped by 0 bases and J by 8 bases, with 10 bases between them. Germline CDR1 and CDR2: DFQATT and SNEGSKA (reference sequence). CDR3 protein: CSAREGNREKLFF. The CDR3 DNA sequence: TGCAGTGCTAGAGAAGGGAATAGGGAAAAACTGTTTTTT.

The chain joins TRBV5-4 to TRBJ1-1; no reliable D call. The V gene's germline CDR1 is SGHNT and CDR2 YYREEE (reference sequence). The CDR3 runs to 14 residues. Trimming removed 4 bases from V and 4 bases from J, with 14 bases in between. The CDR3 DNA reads TGTGCCAGCAGCCCAGCCTCCGGGGTCACTGAAGCTTTCTTT. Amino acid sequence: CASSPASGVTEAFF.

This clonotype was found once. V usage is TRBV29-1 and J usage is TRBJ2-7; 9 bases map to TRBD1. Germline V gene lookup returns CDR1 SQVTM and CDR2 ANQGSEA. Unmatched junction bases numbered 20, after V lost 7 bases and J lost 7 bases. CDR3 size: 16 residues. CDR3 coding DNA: TGCAGCGCCGTGAGTCCGGGACAGGGAACCTACAATGAGCAGTACTTC. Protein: CSAVSPGQGTYNEQYF.